These 32 T cell receptor beta chains came from one sample sequenced in a study of T cell changes during pregnancy in multiple sclerosis (dated by TCRdb to the late 2010s). The method was the immunoSEQ multiplex PCR assay. Held by TCRdb, this immuneACCESS table contains in-frame sequences only and omits some clones. Under half of the omission traces to an unresolved V gene where checked; the cause of the rest is unknown. In all, the sample holds tens of thousands of clones, and roughly 92% of those were seen once. In total, the top ten clones hold 2.6% of the sample. This specimen consisted of CD8+ T cells from peripheral blood mononuclear cells, obtained in the third trimester of pregnancy. The receptors shown here come from a female donor with multiple sclerosis, enrolled in a pregnancy study.

This clone has a single count. The chain combines TRBV19 with TRBJ1-2; possibly TRBD1 for D (5 bases). Germline values: CDR1 LNHDA, CDR2 SQIVND (reference sequence). The ends were cut back, 7 bases at V and 7 bases at J, with 13 bases in the middle. This CDR3 comprises 12 residues. The CDR3 nucleotides are TGTGCCAGTAAAGACAGCTCGGGTGGCTACACCTTC. This sequence encodes CASKDSSGGYTF.

J is TRBJ2-1 and V is TRBV19; possible D gene TRBD2, 6 bases. V was trimmed by 3 bases and J by 6 bases, leaving 12 bases between them. There are 14 residues in the CDR3. Germline V CDR1 and CDR2: LNHDA, SQIVND (reference sequence). The CDR3 sequence is CASSILLTSNEQFF. Here the CDR3 DNA reads TGTGCCAGTAGTATCCTCCTGACTAGCAATGAGCAGTTCTTC.

This rearrangement joins TRBV28 to TRBJ1-2; TRBD1 aligns across 7 bases. J was trimmed by 4 bases and V by 3 bases; bases with no gene match: 11. Germline V gene data show CDR1 as MDHEN and CDR2 as SYDVKM. The CDR3 consists of 16 residues. CDR3 loop: CASSFPGQTGSYGYTF. The CDR3 DNA reads TGTGCCAGCAGTTTCCCGGGACAGACAGGCAGCTATGGCTACACCTTC.

The chain is built from TRBV4-3 and TRBJ2-1; maybe TRBD2 (6 bases). The V gene lost 1 base and the J gene lost 1 base, with 11 bases spanning the gap. The CDR3 extends over 16 amino acids. Germline assignment: CDR1 LGHNA and CDR2 YSLEER. CDR3 bases: TGCGCCAGCAGCCAAGTATCGGGACTGTCCTACAATGAGCAGTTCTTC. It specifies CASSQVSGLSYNEQFF.

DNA for the CDR3: TGTGCCAGCAGTGAAGCGACTATATCCCAAGAGACCCAGTACTTC. Protein product: CASSEATISQETQYF. This rearrangement joins TRBV6-1 to TRBJ2-5; possible D gene TRBD2, 5 bases. CDR3 size: 15 residues. With 0 bases removed from V and 1 base from J, the gap between germline ends came to 9 bases. Germline V gene lookup returns CDR1 MNHNS and CDR2 SASEGT.

The chain couples TRBV5-6 to TRBJ2-1, with a tentative D call TRBD2 (5 bases). From germline, CDR1 is SGHDT and CDR2 YYEEEE. V lost 2 bases and J 9 bases, leaving 12 bases between the germline ends. This CDR3 contains 13 residues. This chain's CDR3 is CASSLSLATEQFF. The CDR3 DNA reads TGTGCCAGCAGCTTAAGTCTAGCCACTGAGCAGTTCTTC.

V gene TRBV9 combines with J gene TRBJ2-5; 9 bases match TRBD2. The V gene's germline CDR1 is SGDLS and CDR2 YYNGEE. The CDR3 has 16 amino acids. J gave up 0 bases and V 2 bases, and 5 bases lay outside the gene matches. The CDR3 DNA follows: TGTGCCAGCAGCGTCCGACTAGCGGACAACCAAGAGACCCAGTACTTC. Encoded protein: CASSVRLADNQETQYF.

The CDR3 loop reads CASSLATGDQPQHF. Here the CDR3 DNA reads TGTGCCAGCAGCTTGGCGACAGGGGATCAGCCCCAGCATTTT. V and J are TRBV5-5 and TRBJ1-5; 8 nucleotides line up with TRBD1. Germline V gene sequence: CDR1 SGHKS, CDR2 YYEKEE (reference sequence). Unmatched junction bases numbered 1, after V lost 0 bases and J lost 5 bases. CDR3 size: 14 residues.

This chain joins TRBV6-5 and TRBJ2-1; TRBD2 agrees at 12 bases. V gave up 2 bases and J gave up 4 bases; unmatched junction bases: 0. The CDR3 is 15 residues long. Germline V gene sequence: CDR1 MNHEY, CDR2 SVGAGI. CDR3: CASSYGLAGYNEQFF. The CDR3, as DNA: TGTGCCAGCAGTTACGGACTAGCGGGGTACAATGAGCAGTTCTTC.

The chain's CDR3 is CASSPPGFPGEAFF. In DNA form, the CDR3 reads TGTGCCAGCAGTCCTCCCGGGTTTCCAGGGGAAGCTTTCTTT. J is TRBJ1-1 and V is TRBV28, with D perhaps matching TRBD1 (5 bases). The germline V and J ends were trimmed by 5 bases and 8 bases, with 18 bases remaining between them. Germline values: CDR1 MDHEN, CDR2 SYDVKM. The CDR3 spans 14 residues.

The chain joins TRBV5-1 to TRBJ2-5; 8 positions agree with TRBD1. Per the germline V gene, CDR1 is SGHRS and CDR2 is YFSETQ. V shed 0 bases and J 5 bases; nucleotides not matched to a gene: 3. The CDR3 loop spans 14 amino acids. CDR3 nucleotide sequence: TGCGCCAGCAGCTTGGGGACAGGGATGGAGACCCAGTACTTC. Translating gives CASSLGTGMETQYF.

V is TRBV6-5 and J is TRBJ2-7, with D perhaps TRBD2 (5 bases). CDR3 length: 15 residues. Germline loops: CDR1 MNHEY, CDR2 SVGAGI. Trimming left V 0 bases short and J 1 base short, with 10 bases between. The CDR3 coding sequence is TGTGCCAGCAGTTACTCAGGGCCGGGATCCTACGAGCAGTACTTC. Its protein is CASSYSGPGSYEQYF.

This clone is a singleton in its sample. The gene calls are TRBV4-2 and TRBJ2-7, with 11 bases identical to TRBD2. This CDR3 comprises 18 residues. The V gene end was trimmed by 3 bases and the J gene end by 0 bases; junction bases not matched to a gene: 10. CDR1 and CDR2 from the germline V gene are LGHNA and YNFKEQ. The CDR3 DNA reads as TGTGCCAGCAGCCAGGCTCCGGGACTAGCGGAAAACTCCTACGAGCAGTACTTC. Protein product: CASSQAPGLAENSYEQYF.

The chain joins TRBV25-1 to TRBJ1-1; a possible D gene is TRBD1 (5 bases). The CDR3 contains 11 residues. Germline V gene data show CDR1 as MGHDK and CDR2 as SYGVNS. V was trimmed by 8 bases and J by 5 bases, leaving 9 bases between them. Written as DNA, the CDR3 is TGTGCCAGCGGAGGGGAAACTGAAGCTTTCTTT. Translation gives CASGGETEAFF.

This chain uses TRBV19 with TRBJ2-3; possibly TRBD1 for D (6 bases). From germline, CDR1 is LNHDA and CDR2 SQIVND (reference sequence). CDR3 length: 16 amino acids. Trimming shortened V by 2 bases and J by 2 bases, and 14 bases separated the two germline ends. The DNA for the CDR3 is TGTGCCAGTAGTATACAATCGCAGGGGCCCACAGATACGCAGTATTTT. Its protein is CASSIQSQGPTDTQYF.

This rearrangement joins TRBV7-9 to TRBJ2-3; D may be TRBD2 (5 bases). CDR3 size: 14 residues. The V end was cut by 5 bases, the J end by 2 bases, with 11 bases between. Germline V gives CDR1 SEHNR, CDR2 FQNEAQ (reference sequence). CDR3 bases: TGTGCCAGCAGCGAATCGGGATTCACAGATACGCAGTATTTT. This translates into CASSESGFTDTQYF.

The genes are TRBV7-9 and TRBJ2-1, with a weak D call TRBD2 (6 bases). Germline assignment: CDR1 SEHNR and CDR2 FQNEAQ (reference sequence). This CDR3 contains 13 residues. Trimming cost V 0 bases and J 8 bases, with 8 bases left between them. CDR3 DNA: TGTGCCAGCAGCTTAGCCGGGAGCCATGAGCAGTTCTTC. This sequence encodes CASSLAGSHEQFF.

This clone was picked up one time. The V gene is TRBV30, the J gene TRBJ1-1; the D gene is possibly TRBD1 (6 bases). Germline V gives CDR1 GTSNPN, CDR2 SVGIG (reference sequence). The CDR3 covers 13 residues. V was shortened by 4 bases and J by 1 base, with 10 bases between the two germline ends. Written as DNA, the CDR3 is TGTGCCTGGACGCGACAGGCGAACACTGAAGCTTTCTTT. The encoded protein is CAWTRQANTEAFF.

This rearrangement joins TRBV15 to TRBJ2-7; TRBD1 agrees at 11 bases. The CDR3 has 15 amino acids. Looked up from germline, CDR1 is LNHNV and CDR2 is YYDKDF (reference sequence). V shed 1 base and J 7 bases; nucleotides not matched to a gene: 6. CDR3 protein: CATSRVGTGGREQYF. In DNA form, the CDR3 reads TGTGCCACCAGCAGAGTTGGGACAGGGGGGAGGGAGCAGTACTTC.

The chain uses TRBV28 and TRBJ1-2; D might be TRBD1 (6 bases). Germline V gives CDR1 MDHEN, CDR2 SYDVKM. Trimming pared 3 bases from V and 5 bases from J, leaving 13 bases between. The CDR3 contains 14 residues. CDR3 sequence: CASSFAGGVYGYTF. CDR3 in DNA: TGTGCCAGCAGTTTTGCGGGGGGCGTTTATGGCTACACCTTC.

This rearrangement joins TRBV27 to TRBJ1-1, with 11 bases lining up with TRBD1. From germline, CDR1 is MNHEY and CDR2 SMNVEV (reference sequence). This CDR3 spans 16 amino acids. Trimming removed 3 bases from V and 6 bases from J; junction bases left unmatched: 9. The CDR3, as DNA: TGTGCCAGCAGTTTGGACAGGGGGCGACGGGGGGCTGAAGCTTTCTTT. Its translation is CASSLDRGRRGAEAFF.

The V call is TRBV7-8, the J call TRBJ2-1; 10 bases match TRBD2. This CDR3 region has 16 residues. Trimming at V came to 5 bases and at J to 9 bases, leaving 13 bases not matched to a gene. Germline V gene lookup returns CDR1 SGHVS and CDR2 FQNEAQ. In DNA, the CDR3 is TGTGCCAGCAGCGCCCTGCGCAGCGGGAGGGAATTTGAGCAGTTCTTC. Translating gives CASSALRSGREFEQFF.

V gene TRBV11-2 combines with J gene TRBJ2-5; the D gene is possibly TRBD2 (7 bases). Trimming cost V 4 bases and J 2 bases, with 17 bases left between them. The germline CDR1 and CDR2 sequences are SGHAT and FQNNGV. The CDR3 is made up of 16 amino acids. The CDR3 bases are TGTGCCAGCAGCTGGGGGGGGGCTAGCCGACAAGAGACCCAGTACTTC. Encoded protein: CASSWGGASRQETQYF.

J is TRBJ2-1 and V is TRBV11-2; 10 bases are shared with TRBD2. Germline-derived CDR1 and CDR2 are SGHAT and FQNNGV. The CDR3 contains 18 residues. V shed 6 bases, J shed 4 bases, and the junction held 15 bases outside the gene matches. In nucleotides, the CDR3 is TGTGCCAGCAGTCGCCCCCGCCTAGCGGGAGAACGGTACAATGAGCAGTTCTTC. Encoded protein: CASSRPRLAGERYNEQFF.

The gene calls are TRBV18 and TRBJ2-5; perhaps TRBD1 as D (6 bases). The CDR3 is 15 amino acids. Deletions cut 4 bases from V and 0 bases from J, with 12 bases between. Germline loops: CDR1 KGHSH, CDR2 LQKENI. For the CDR3, the DNA is TGTGCCAGCTCACGCTACCGGGACAACCAAGAGACCCAGTACTTC. Its protein product is CASSRYRDNQETQYF.

V and J are TRBV27 and TRBJ2-7, with TRBD2 matching 7 bases. The ends lost 8 bases at V and 0 bases at J; junction bases unmatched: 16. The CDR3 is made up of 17 amino acids. Germline-derived CDR1 and CDR2 are MNHEY and SMNVEV (reference sequence). The CDR3 spells CASGPGGMGKYSYEQYF. CDR3 sequence (DNA): TGTGCCAGCGGTCCCGGGGGGATGGGGAAATACTCCTACGAGCAGTACTTC.

This chain uses TRBV5-1 with TRBJ2-1; possible D gene TRBD2, 5 bases. The V and J ends lost 0 bases and 9 bases respectively, with 13 bases between them. Germline V gene lookup returns CDR1 SGHRS and CDR2 YFSETQ. CDR3 length: 14 amino acids. The DNA of the CDR3 is TGCGCCAGCAGCTTGGACCCAGGCAGCGGTGAGCAGTTCTTC. Its protein product is CASSLDPGSGEQFF.

The rearrangement joins TRBV14 to TRBJ1-1, with a tentative D call TRBD1 (6 bases). Trimming left V 5 bases short and J 4 bases short, with 23 bases between. The germline V gene has CDR1 SGHDN and CDR2 FVKESK. CDR3 size: 17 residues. The CDR3: CASSFSAGARRGTEAFF. Written as DNA, the CDR3 is TGTGCCAGCAGCTTTTCGGCGGGGGCCCGAAGAGGCACTGAAGCTTTCTTT.

CDR3 sequence reads: CASSVGLVNTGELFF. The CDR3 DNA follows: TGTGCCAGCAGCGTGGGACTAGTGAACACCGGGGAGCTGTTTTTT. The chain recombines TRBV7-3 with TRBJ2-2, with 8 bases aligning to TRBD2. Germline values: CDR1 SGHTA, CDR2 FQGTGA. V lost 5 bases and J lost 1; bases outside the gene matches: 3. The length of the CDR3 is 15 residues.

V usage is TRBV19 and J usage is TRBJ2-7, with 7 bases lining up with TRBD1. V lost 6 bases and J lost 3; bases outside the gene matches: 5. This CDR3 is 13 amino acids long. CDR1 and CDR2 (germline): LNHDA, SQIVND (reference sequence). CDR3 protein: CASSHRQGYEQYF. The CDR3 DNA sequence: TGTGCCAGTAGCCACCGACAGGGCTACGAGCAGTACTTC.

This chain links TRBV15 with TRBJ1-2; a weak D match, TRBD1 (5 bases). From germline, CDR1 is LNHNV and CDR2 YYDKDF (reference sequence). The CDR3 extends over 14 amino acids. The V end lost 1 base, the J end lost 3 bases, and 9 bases lay between the germline ends. CDR3 protein: CATSRVRAHYGYTF. The CDR3 coding sequence is TGTGCCACCAGCAGAGTCAGGGCGCACTATGGCTACACCTTC.

This clone was picked up a small number of times. The DNA of the CDR3 is TGTGCCAGCAAAAACGGGGACACTGAAGCTTTCTTT. It yields the protein CASKNGDTEAFF. The chain combines TRBV2 with TRBJ1-1; D not resolved. The CDR3 runs 12 residues. Trimming took off 7 bases at V and 3 bases at J, with 9 bases between the two ends. Germline V gene data show CDR1 as SNHLY and CDR2 as FYNNEI.